The 27 T cell receptor beta chains below come from one sample, sequenced in a study of pediatric ulcerative colitis. Generated by immunoSEQ multiplex PCR, the TCRdb table keeps only in-frame clones and is missing some. The sample lists tens of thousands of clones, around four fifths seen once, with about 0.71% in the top ten. One to two pinch biopsies were taken from the rectum during colonoscopy. The sequenced sample consisted of gut tissue. Receptors originate from a boy younger than 18 with moderate ulcerative colitis.

In this sample, this clone turned up a few times. The rearrangement joins TRBV6-5 to TRBJ2-7, with TRBD2 matching over 7 bases. J was trimmed by 4 bases and V by 2 bases; bases with no gene match: 5. The CDR3 is 14 amino acids. Germline CDR1 is MNHEY and CDR2 is SVGAGI. The CDR3 coding sequence is TGTGCCAGCAGTTACGGACTAGGAGGGTACGAGCAGTACTTC. Protein product: CASSYGLGGYEQYF.

This clone was detected only a few times. The chain has TRBV2 and TRBJ1-1; TRBD1 might be the D (5 bases). Looked up from germline, CDR1 is SNHLY and CDR2 is FYNNEI. The CDR3 sequence is 12 residues long. V lost 7 bases to trimming and J lost 6 bases, with 12 bases between them. The CDR3 DNA reads TGTGCCAGCAAGGGTCCAGGGCCTGAAGCTTTCTTT. It specifies CASKGPGPEAFF.

The chain has TRBV6-5 and TRBJ2-7, with D possibly TRBD2 on 6 matching bases. The CDR3 has 13 amino acids. V gave up 6 bases and J gave up 3 bases, with 12 bases separating them. CDR1 MNHEY and CDR2 SVGAGI come from the germline V gene. The CDR3 sequence is CASRPGTYYEQYF. CDR3 DNA sequence: TGTGCCAGCAGACCAGGGACTTACTACGAGCAGTACTTC.

In this sample, this clone turned up once. This chain links TRBV6-1 with TRBJ2-5; TRBD1 matches 8 bases. This CDR3 comprises 15 residues. Germline CDR1 is MNHNS and CDR2 is SASEGT. V was pared by 3 bases and J by 0 bases, with 3 bases of the junction left unmatched. CDR3 in DNA: TGTGCCAGCAGTGACCCAGGGGGCCACCAAGAGACCCAGTACTTC. Its translation is CASSDPGGHQETQYF.

This clone came up a few times. The chain couples TRBV6-1 to TRBJ1-5; maybe TRBD1 (6 bases). In germline, CDR1 is MNHNS, CDR2 SASEGT. CDR3 length equals 14 residues. V dropped 7 bases and J dropped 6 bases, with 16 bases sitting between them. CDR3 sequence (DNA): TGTGCCAGCACGAGCAGGGGCCGAGGTCAGCCCCAGCATTTT. It translates to CASTSRGRGQPQHF.

V gene TRBV6-4 combines with J gene TRBJ2-1, with 7 bases identical to TRBD1. The CDR3 loop spans 15 amino acids. CDR1 MRHNA and CDR2 SNTAGT come from the germline V gene. V shed 6 bases and J 3 bases; nucleotides not matched to a gene: 8. The CDR3 DNA sequence: TGTGCCAGCAGCATGACCCGGGACAGCTACAATGAGCAGTTCTTC. Encoded protein: CASSMTRDSYNEQFF.

CDR3 amino acids: CASSLVHTEAFF. The CDR3, as DNA: TGTGCCAGCAGCTTGGTTCACACTGAAGCTTTCTTT. The chain links TRBV5-6 to TRBJ1-1; the D is unclear. Germline V lookup: CDR1 SGHDT, CDR2 YYEEEE. The V end was cut by 0 bases, the J end by 3 bases, with 3 bases between. CDR3 size: 12 residues.

The gene calls are TRBV11-2 and TRBJ1-2; D is perhaps TRBD1 (5 bases). This CDR3 is 14 amino acids long. The V and J ends lost 4 bases and 1 base respectively, with 10 bases between them. In germline, CDR1 is SGHAT, CDR2 FQNNGV. This CDR3 is CASSWGDGNYGYTF. The CDR3 nucleotides are TGTGCCAGCAGCTGGGGGGACGGTAACTATGGCTACACCTTC.

The chain employs TRBV5-1 and TRBJ1-3; D is perhaps TRBD1 (6 bases). This CDR3 spans 15 amino acids. The germline V gene encodes CDR1 SGHRS and CDR2 YFSETQ. Trimming took off 1 base at V and 0 bases at J, with 8 bases between the two ends. The CDR3 sequence: CASSLTGLSGNTIYF. The CDR3 DNA is TGCGCCAGCAGCTTGACAGGGCTCTCTGGAAACACCATATATTTT.

This clone was seen a handful of times. V usage is TRBV5-1 and J usage is TRBJ2-1; 8 bases line up with TRBD2. The CDR3 totals 16 residues. Germline V CDR1 and CDR2: SGHRS, YFSETQ. V shed 4 bases and J 3 bases; nucleotides not matched to a gene: 9. The CDR3 nucleotides read TGCGCCAGCAGCACTCTACTAGCGGCCAACTACAATGAGCAGTTCTTC. Translating gives CASSTLLAANYNEQFF.

The chain uses TRBV11-3 and TRBJ2-5; 7 bases agree with TRBD2. The CDR3 has 14 amino acids. With V trimmed by 5 bases and J by 2 bases, 5 bases remained unmatched. Germline-derived CDR1 and CDR2 are SGHNT and YENEEA. The CDR3 DNA reads TGTGCCAGCAGCCCCCCCGGGGGGCAAGAGACCCAGTACTTC. It is translated as CASSPPGGQETQYF.

V and J are TRBV6-1 and TRBJ2-1, with 9 bases identical to TRBD2. The trim removed 4 bases at V and 7 bases at J, leaving 8 bases unmatched. CDR1 MNHNS and CDR2 SASEGT come from the germline V gene. CDR3 size: 15 residues. CDR3 in DNA: TGTGCCAGCAGTGGGCTAGCGGGACAGAGGAATGAGCAGTTCTTC. This encodes CASSGLAGQRNEQFF.

This chain uses TRBV6-1 with TRBJ1-5; weak D call: TRBD1 (5 bases). CDR1 and CDR2 (germline): MNHNS, SASEGT. Trimming pared 1 base from V and 11 bases from J, leaving 15 bases between. CDR3 length: 14 residues. In nucleotides, the CDR3 is TGTGCCAGCAGTGAAGGGGGACGGATCCCGACCCAGCATTTT. Its translation: CASSEGGRIPTQHF.

The V gene is TRBV21-1, the J gene TRBJ1-1; TRBD1 is the table's D call and was not checked against the DNA. TRBV21-1 is an annotated pseudogene. The CDR3 loop spans 17 amino acids. The CDR3 protein is CASDPLPPGTENTEAFF. CDR3 DNA sequence: TGTGCCAGCGATCCCCTTCCCCCCGGGACAGAAAACACTGAAGCTTTCTTT.

V usage is TRBV6-6 and J usage is TRBJ1-2, with TRBD1 identical over 7 bases. V shed 5 bases and J 6 bases; nucleotides not matched to a gene: 9. The CDR3 consists of 14 residues. Germline values: CDR1 MNHNY, CDR2 SVGAGI (reference sequence). In nucleotides, the CDR3 is TGTGCCAGCAGTCCTCGACAGGGAAATGATGGCTACACCTTC. It codes for CASSPRQGNDGYTF.

This clone was counted only a few times. The chain combines TRBV7-2 with TRBJ1-6; 7 bases match TRBD1. The CDR3 totals 13 residues. CDR1 and CDR2 (germline): SGHTA, FQGNSA. J gave up 8 bases and V 6 bases, and 4 bases lay outside the gene matches. The CDR3 loop reads CASSQGVDSPLHF. The DNA of the CDR3 is TGTGCCAGCAGTCAGGGGGTAGATTCACCCCTCCACTTT.

The gene calls are TRBV7-9 and TRBJ2-5; tentatively, D is TRBD1 or TRBD2 (6 bases each). The V end lost 10 bases, the J end lost 5 bases, and 20 bases lay between the germline ends. Germline V gives CDR1 SEHNR, CDR2 FQNEAQ (reference sequence). The CDR3 sequence is 14 residues long. The CDR3 here is CATQVSGASETQYF. The CDR3 region has the DNA TGTGCCACCCAGGTGTCGGGGGCGAGCGAGACCCAGTACTTC.

This rearrangement joins TRBV7-9 to TRBJ2-1, with 7 nucleotides matching TRBD1. The germline V gene encodes CDR1 SEHNR and CDR2 FQNEAQ (reference sequence). The junction had 4 bases not matched to a gene; V was cut back by 5 bases and J by 3 bases. This CDR3 is built from 14 residues. CDR3 loop: CASSLRTGYNEQFF. CDR3 coding DNA: TGTGCCAGCAGCCTAAGGACAGGCTACAATGAGCAGTTCTTC. The full variable domain, its missing parts supplied by reference TRBV7-9 and TRBJ2-1, is DTGVSQNPRHKITKRGQNVTFRCDPISEHNRLYWYRQTLGQGPEFLTYFQNEAQLEKSRLLSDRFSAERPKGSFSTLEIQRTEQGDSAMYLCASSLRTGYNEQFFGPGTRLTVL.

V is TRBV4-1 and J is TRBJ1-2; 9 nucleotides line up with TRBD1. Germline-derived CDR1 and CDR2 are MGHRA and YSYEKL. This CDR3 contains 15 residues. Germline trimming cut 2 bases from V and 4 bases from J; bases unmatched to any gene: 5. The CDR3 DNA sequence: TGCGCCAGCAGCCAAACCGGGACAGGGTTCTATGGCTACACCTTC. Translated, it gives CASSQTGTGFYGYTF.

The chain employs TRBV11-3 and TRBJ2-3; a weak D match, TRBD1 (6 bases). The length of the CDR3 is 15 residues. CDR1 is SGHNT and CDR2 is YENEEA in the germline V gene. V lost 2 bases and J lost 8, with 17 bases in between. The CDR3 DNA sequence: TGTGCCAGCAGCTTACAGGGGACGGGCGTAGGTACGCAGTATTTT. It is translated as CASSLQGTGVGTQYF.

The chain couples TRBV27 to TRBJ2-1; TRBD2 matches 12 bases. V gave up 3 bases and J gave up 1 base; unmatched junction bases: 4. There are 17 residues in the CDR3. Looked up from germline, CDR1 is MNHEY and CDR2 is SMNVEV (reference sequence). In DNA, the CDR3 is TGTGCCAGCAGTTTCCGGACTAGCGGGACATCCTACAATGAGCAGTTCTTC. Amino acid sequence: CASSFRTSGTSYNEQFF.

The chain recombines TRBV6-5 with TRBJ1-5; D is possibly TRBD1 (5 bases). There are 15 residues in the CDR3. Trimming took 0 bases from V and 2 from J, leaving 8 bases between them. Germline-derived CDR1 and CDR2 are MNHEY and SVGAGI. CDR3 sequence (DNA): TGTGCCAGCAGTTACTCGACAGATCGCAATCAGCCCCAGCATTTT. Amino acid sequence: CASSYSTDRNQPQHF.

This chain joins TRBV6-1 and TRBJ1-3; the match to TRBD1 covers 9 bases. Germline V gene data show CDR1 as MNHNS and CDR2 as SASEGT. The CDR3 is 18 residues long. Losses at the gene ends were 0 bases for V and 1 base for J; bases not matched to a gene: 7. The chain's CDR3 is CASSEAPTGGRSGNTIYF. The CDR3 DNA is TGTGCCAGCAGTGAAGCACCGACAGGGGGTCGTTCTGGAAACACCATATATTTT.

The CDR3 DNA reads TGTGCCAGCAGCTTTGAAGGTCGTCAGTACTTC. Protein: CASSFEGRQYF. This chain connects TRBV7-9 to TRBJ2-7; D remains ambiguous. The V gene's germline CDR1 is SEHNR and CDR2 FQNEAQ (reference sequence). The CDR3 extends over 11 amino acids. V gave up 3 bases and J gave up 10 bases, with 10 bases separating them. The full variable domain, rest sourced from reference TRBV7-9 and TRBJ2-7, is DTGVSQNPRHKITKRGQNVTFRCDPISEHNRLYWYRQTLGQGPEFLTYFQNEAQLEKSRLLSDRFSAERPKGSFSTLEIQRTEQGDSAMYLCASSFEGRQYFGPGTRLTVT.

The V gene is TRBV23-1, the J gene TRBJ2-7, with D tentatively TRBD2 (5 bases). TRBV23-1 belongs to the ORF category, with a function that is uncertain. The ends were cut back, 0 bases at V and 4 bases at J, with 19 bases in the middle. This CDR3 region has 17 residues. In DNA form, the CDR3 reads TGCGCCAGCAGTCAATCGATAGCGTCCCCGGAGACGTACGAGCAGTACTTC. It encodes CASSQSIASPETYEQYF.

This chain joins TRBV7-9 and TRBJ1-5; D unclear. V was clipped by 3 bases and J by 3 bases, with 3 bases between them. The germline V gene has CDR1 SEHNR and CDR2 FQNEAQ (reference sequence). The length of the CDR3 is 12 residues. The DNA of the CDR3 is TGTGCCAGCAGCTTCTTCAATCAGCCCCAGCATTTT. This encodes CASSFFNQPQHF. Using reference TRBV7-9 and TRBJ1-5 for the parts outside the CDR3, the full variable domain is DTGVSQNPRHKITKRGQNVTFRCDPISEHNRLYWYRQTLGQGPEFLTYFQNEAQLEKSRLLSDRFSAERPKGSFSTLEIQRTEQGDSAMYLCASSFFNQPQHFGDGTRLSIL.

This sequence joins TRBV15 and TRBJ2-4; 7 nucleotides agree with TRBD1. The germline V gene encodes CDR1 LNHNV and CDR2 YYDKDF (reference sequence). Trimming took 3 bases from V and 4 from J; bases not matched to a gene: 6. CDR3 length: 15 amino acids. CDR3 in DNA: TGTGCCACCAGCAGGCCGGGACAGCTAAAAAACATTCAGTACTTC. Translating it yields CATSRPGQLKNIQYF.